Sequencing of this T cell receptor (beta chain) was carried out in a study of blood T cell repertoires in COVID-19. Overall study context: The cDNA or gDNA used as material had been derived from T cells, B-cell-depleted T cells, or PBMCs.

This study enrolled people aged 18 to 89 from roughly 24 US geographic areas. Cohort allocation depended upon clinical history that participants reported. This clone was recorded a few times. The authors' processing: Scientists estimated how many nucleated cells there were by amplifying reference gene primers. Clones were read by immunoSEQ multiplex PCR, and TCRdb kept only the in-frame ones, dropping some. The V and J calls and the clone size are those of that table, but D and trimming were determined from the DNA. The table records just over 250,000 clones, around 80% of them present only once. V was clipped by 5 bases and J by 3 bases, with 11 bases between them. The CDR3 length is 14 residues. Germline CDR1 is SNHLY and CDR2 is FYNNEI.

This TCR was recovered from a man aged 30-40 years with acute COVID-19. The genes are TRBV2 and TRBJ1-5, with D possibly TRBD1 on 6 matching bases. Sequencing was performed on PBMCs or T cells enriched from blood (not recorded which). CDR3 DNA: TGTGCCAGCAGTCCGGGGACACTCAATCAGCCCCAGCATTTT. Protein: CASSPGTLNQPQHF.